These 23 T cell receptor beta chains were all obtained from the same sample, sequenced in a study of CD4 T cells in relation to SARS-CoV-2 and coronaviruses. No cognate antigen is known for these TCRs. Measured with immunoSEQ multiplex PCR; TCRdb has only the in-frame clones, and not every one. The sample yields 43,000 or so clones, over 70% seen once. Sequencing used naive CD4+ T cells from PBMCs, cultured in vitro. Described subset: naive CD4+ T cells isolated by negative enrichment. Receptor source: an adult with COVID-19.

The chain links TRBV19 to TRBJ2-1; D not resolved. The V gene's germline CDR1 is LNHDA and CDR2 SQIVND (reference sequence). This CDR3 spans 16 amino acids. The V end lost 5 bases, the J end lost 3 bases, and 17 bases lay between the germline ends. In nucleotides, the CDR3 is TGTGCCAGTAGTGCCGGCTACACCATAAACTACAATGAGCAGTTCTTC. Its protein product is CASSAGYTINYNEQFF.

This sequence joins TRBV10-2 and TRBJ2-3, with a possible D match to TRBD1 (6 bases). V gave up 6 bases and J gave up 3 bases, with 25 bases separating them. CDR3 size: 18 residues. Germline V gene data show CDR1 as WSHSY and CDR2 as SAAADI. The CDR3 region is CASRIKRISEGETDTQYF. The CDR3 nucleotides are TGCGCCAGCAGGATAAAAAGAATTAGCGAGGGGGAGACAGATACGCAGTATTTT.

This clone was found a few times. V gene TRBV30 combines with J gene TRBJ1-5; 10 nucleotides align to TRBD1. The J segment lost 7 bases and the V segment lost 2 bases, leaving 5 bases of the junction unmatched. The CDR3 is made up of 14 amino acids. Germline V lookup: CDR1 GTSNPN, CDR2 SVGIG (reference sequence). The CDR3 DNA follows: TGTGCCTGGAGTATCGGGACAGGGGACCAGCCCCAGCATTTT. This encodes CAWSIGTGDQPQHF.

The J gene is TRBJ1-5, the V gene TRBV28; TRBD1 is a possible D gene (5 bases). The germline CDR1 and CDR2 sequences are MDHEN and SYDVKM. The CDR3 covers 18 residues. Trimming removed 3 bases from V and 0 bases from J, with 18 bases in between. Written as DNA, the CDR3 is TGTGCCAGCAGTTTTGGCTTTGGGGCATATTATAGCAATCAGCCCCAGCATTTT. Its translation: CASSFGFGAYYSNQPQHF.

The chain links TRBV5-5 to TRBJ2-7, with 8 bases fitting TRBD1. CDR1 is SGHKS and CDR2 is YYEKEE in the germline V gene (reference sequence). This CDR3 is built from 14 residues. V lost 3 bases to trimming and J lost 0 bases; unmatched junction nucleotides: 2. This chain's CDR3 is CASSWTGSSYEQYF. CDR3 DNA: TGTGCCAGCAGCTGGACAGGGAGCTCCTACGAGCAGTACTTC.

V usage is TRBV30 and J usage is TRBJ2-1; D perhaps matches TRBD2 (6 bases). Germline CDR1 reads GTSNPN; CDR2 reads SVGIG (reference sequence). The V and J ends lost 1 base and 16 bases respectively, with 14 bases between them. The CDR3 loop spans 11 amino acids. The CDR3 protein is CAWSGIAELFF. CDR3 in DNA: TGTGCCTGGAGTGGGATAGCGGAACTTTTCTTC. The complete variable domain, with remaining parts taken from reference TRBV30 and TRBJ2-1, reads SQTIHQWPATLVQPVGSPLSLECTVEGTSNPNLYWYRQAAGRGLQLLFYSVGIGQISSEVPQNLSASRPQDRQFILSSKKLLLSDSGFYLCAWSGIAELFFGPGTRLTVL.

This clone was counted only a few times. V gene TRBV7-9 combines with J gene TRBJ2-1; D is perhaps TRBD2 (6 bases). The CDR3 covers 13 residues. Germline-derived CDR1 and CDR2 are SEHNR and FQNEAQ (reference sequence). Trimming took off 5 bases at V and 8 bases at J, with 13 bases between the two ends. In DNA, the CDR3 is TGTGCCAGCAGCAGAGTCGGGGGATATGAGCAGTTCTTC. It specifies CASSRVGGYEQFF.

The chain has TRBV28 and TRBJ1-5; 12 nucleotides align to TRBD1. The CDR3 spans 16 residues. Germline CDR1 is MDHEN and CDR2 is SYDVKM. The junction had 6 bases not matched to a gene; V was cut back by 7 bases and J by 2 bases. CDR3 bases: TGTGCCAGCAACACTGGGACAGGGGGCGGCAATCAGCCCCAGCATTTT. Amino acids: CASNTGTGGGNQPQHF.

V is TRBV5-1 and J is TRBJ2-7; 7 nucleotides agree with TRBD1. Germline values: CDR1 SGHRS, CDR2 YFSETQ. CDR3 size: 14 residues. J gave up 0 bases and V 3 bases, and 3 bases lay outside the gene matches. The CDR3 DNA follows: TGCGCCAGCAGCTGGGGGACAGCCTCCTACGAGCAGTACTTC. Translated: CASSWGTASYEQYF.

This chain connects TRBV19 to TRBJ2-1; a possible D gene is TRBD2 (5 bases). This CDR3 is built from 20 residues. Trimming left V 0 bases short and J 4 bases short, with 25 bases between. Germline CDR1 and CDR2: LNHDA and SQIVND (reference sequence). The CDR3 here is CASSIEGSAPNREIYNEQFF. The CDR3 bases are TGTGCCAGTAGTATAGAAGGGAGTGCCCCAAATAGGGAAATTTACAATGAGCAGTTCTTC.

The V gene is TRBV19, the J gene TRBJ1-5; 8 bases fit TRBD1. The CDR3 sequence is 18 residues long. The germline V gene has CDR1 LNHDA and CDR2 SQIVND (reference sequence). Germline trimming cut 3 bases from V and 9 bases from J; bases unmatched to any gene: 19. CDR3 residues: CASSMLMGQGAKVVPQHF. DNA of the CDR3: TGTGCCAGTAGTATGCTCATGGGGCAGGGGGCGAAGGTGGTGCCCCAGCATTTT.

CDR3 bases: TGTGCCATCAGTGATGGGAGTCCCGGGGAGCTGTTTTTT. Translation: CAISDGSPGELFF. The V call is TRBV10-3, the J call TRBJ2-2; a weak D match, TRBD2 (5 bases). The germline V gene encodes CDR1 ENHRY and CDR2 SYGVKD. The CDR3 has 13 residues. V lost 3 bases and J lost 6, with 8 bases in between.

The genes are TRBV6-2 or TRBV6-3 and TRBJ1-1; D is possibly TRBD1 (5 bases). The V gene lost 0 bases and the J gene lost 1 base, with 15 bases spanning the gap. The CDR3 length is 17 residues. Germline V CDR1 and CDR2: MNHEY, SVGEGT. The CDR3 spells CASSYSVRWGTNTEAFF. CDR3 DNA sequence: TGTGCCAGCAGTTACTCTGTAAGGTGGGGGACGAACACTGAAGCTTTCTTT.

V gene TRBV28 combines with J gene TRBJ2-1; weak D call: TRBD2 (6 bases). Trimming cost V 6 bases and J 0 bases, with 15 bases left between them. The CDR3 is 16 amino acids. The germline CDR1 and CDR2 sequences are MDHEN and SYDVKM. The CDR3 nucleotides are TGTGCCAGCAGCCCACTAGCACTGAGCTCCTACAATGAGCAGTTCTTC. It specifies CASSPLALSSYNEQFF.

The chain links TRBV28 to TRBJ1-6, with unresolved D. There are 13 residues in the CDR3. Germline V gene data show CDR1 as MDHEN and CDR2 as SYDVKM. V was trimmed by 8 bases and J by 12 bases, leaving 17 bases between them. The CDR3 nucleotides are TGTGCCAGCGAAATGCGAGACCGGGAACCCCTCCACTTT. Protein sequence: CASEMRDREPLHF.

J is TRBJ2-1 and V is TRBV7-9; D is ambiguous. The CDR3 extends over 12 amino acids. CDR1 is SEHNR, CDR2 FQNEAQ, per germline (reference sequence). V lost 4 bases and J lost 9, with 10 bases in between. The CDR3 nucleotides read TGTGCCAGCAGCTATAACCTGGTTGAGCAGTTCTTC. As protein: CASSYNLVEQFF.

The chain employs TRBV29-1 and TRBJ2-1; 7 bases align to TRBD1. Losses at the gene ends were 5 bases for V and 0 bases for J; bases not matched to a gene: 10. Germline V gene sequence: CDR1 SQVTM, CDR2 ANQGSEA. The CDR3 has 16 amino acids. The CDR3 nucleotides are TGCAGCGTTCGTGACAGGGACCCAATCTCCTACAATGAGCAGTTCTTC. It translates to CSVRDRDPISYNEQFF.

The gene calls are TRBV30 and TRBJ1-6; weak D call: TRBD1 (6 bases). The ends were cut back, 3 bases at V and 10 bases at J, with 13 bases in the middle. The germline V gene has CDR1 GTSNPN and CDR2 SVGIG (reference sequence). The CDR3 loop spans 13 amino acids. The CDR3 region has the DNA TGTGCCTGGAGCAAGGACAGTCAATCACCCCTCCACTTT. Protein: CAWSKDSQSPLHF.

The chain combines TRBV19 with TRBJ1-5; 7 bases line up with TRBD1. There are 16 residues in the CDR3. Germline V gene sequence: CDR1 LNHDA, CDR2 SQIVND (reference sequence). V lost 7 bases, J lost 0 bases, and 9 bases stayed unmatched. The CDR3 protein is CASIEFGDSSNQPQHF. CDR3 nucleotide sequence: TGTGCCAGTATTGAATTCGGGGACAGTAGCAATCAGCCCCAGCATTTT.

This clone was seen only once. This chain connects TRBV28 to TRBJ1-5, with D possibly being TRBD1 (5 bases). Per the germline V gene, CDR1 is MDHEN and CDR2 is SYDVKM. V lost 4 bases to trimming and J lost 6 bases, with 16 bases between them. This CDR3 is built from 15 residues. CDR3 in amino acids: CASSSPPGQSQPQHF. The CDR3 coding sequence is TGTGCCAGCAGTTCACCCCCAGGGCAGAGTCAGCCCCAGCATTTT.

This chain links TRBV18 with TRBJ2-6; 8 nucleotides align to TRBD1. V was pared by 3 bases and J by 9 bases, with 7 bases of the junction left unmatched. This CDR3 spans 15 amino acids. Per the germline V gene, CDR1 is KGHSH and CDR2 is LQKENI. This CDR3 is CASSPQGASVNVLTF. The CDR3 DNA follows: TGTGCCAGCTCACCGCAGGGGGCGTCTGTCAACGTCCTGACTTTC.

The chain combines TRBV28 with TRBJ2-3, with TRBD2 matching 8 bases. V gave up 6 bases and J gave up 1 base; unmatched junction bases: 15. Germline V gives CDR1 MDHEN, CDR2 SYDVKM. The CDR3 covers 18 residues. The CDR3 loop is CASSHAIGREARTDTQYF. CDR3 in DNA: TGTGCCAGCAGCCACGCGATCGGGCGGGAGGCTCGCACAGATACGCAGTATTTT.

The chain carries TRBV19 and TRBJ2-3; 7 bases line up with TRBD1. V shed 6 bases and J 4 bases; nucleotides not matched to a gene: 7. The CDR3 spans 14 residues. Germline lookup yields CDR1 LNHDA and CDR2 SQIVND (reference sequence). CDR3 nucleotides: TGTGCCAGTAGCCGACAGGGAGAGTCAGATACGCAGTATTTT. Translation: CASSRQGESDTQYF.